Here is one TCR beta chain with its context. Repertoires were generated with immunoSEQ multiplex PCR, while TCRdb's copy carries only in-frame clones and drops some. This sample has approximately 130,000 clones, with more than 75% found just once. The data belong to a study of control samples from healthy donors and cancer patients. CDR1 and CDR2 (germline): SGHAT, FQNNGV. This CDR3 spans 16 amino acids. Trimming left V 2 bases short and J 4 bases short, with 15 bases between. The sequence derives from a man between 35 and 55 years old in good health. Sequencing was performed on blood. The V and J genes are TRBV11-2 and TRBJ1-3; D call uncertain. The CDR3 loop is CASSLYRGTSGNTIYF. The CDR3 region has the DNA TGTGCCAGCAGCTTATATCGGGGTACTTCGGGAAACACCATATATTTT.